The 32 T cell receptor beta chains below were found in one sample sequenced in a study of T cells in Graves' hyperthyroidism and ophthalmopathy. RNA transcripts provided the source from which TCR beta CDR3 regions were amplified. TCR CDR3 underwent first-round RT-PCR with the HTBI primer set. TCRdb analysed the multiplex PCR reads with MiXCR anew, one entry per CDR3 protein. Counted here are about 420,000 distinct CDR3 sequences, 12% to 15% occurring once; the ten biggest clones make up about 5%. The sequencing sample was made of blood. These TCRs come from a woman under 30 with Graves' hyperthyroidism.

The sample holds many counts of this clonotype. The rearrangement links TRBV7-2 to TRBJ1-5; 9 bases agree with TRBD1. Germline CDR1 is SGHTA and CDR2 is FQGNSA. There are 16 residues in the CDR3. The V segment lost 5 bases and the J segment 4 bases; nucleotides outside the gene matches: 9. In DNA form, the CDR3 reads TGTGCCAGCAGCCGATCGGGACAGGGAGCTAATCAGCCCCAGCATTTT. This translates into CASSRSGQGANQPQHF.

The CDR3 reads CASSALRGPGDGYTF. DNA for the CDR3: TGTGCCAGCAGTGCTCTCCGGGGCCCGGGGGACGGCTACACCTTC. V is TRBV6-1 and J is TRBJ1-2; D might be TRBD1 (5 bases). Germline CDR1 MNHNS, CDR2 SASEGT. V dropped 4 bases and J dropped 8 bases, with 20 bases sitting between them. The CDR3 is 15 amino acids.

In this sample, this clonotype turned up many times. V and J are TRBV11-1 and TRBJ2-2; unclear D gene. Germline-derived CDR1 and CDR2 are SGHAT and FQDESV (reference sequence). Trimming left V 2 bases short and J 6 bases short, with 7 bases between. The length of the CDR3 is 13 residues. Written as DNA, the CDR3 is TGTGCCAGCAGCTTAAACCAGGCCGGGGAGCTGTTTTTT. This translates into CASSLNQAGELFF.

The table lists this clonotype with a few counts. The rearrangement joins TRBV28 to TRBJ2-3; 9 nucleotides match TRBD2. In germline, CDR1 is MDHEN, CDR2 SYDVKM. V gave up 7 bases and J gave up 0 bases; unmatched junction bases: 11. The CDR3 contains 17 residues. The DNA for the CDR3 is TGTGCCAGCACCAGACTAGCGGACCTAGGGAGCACAGATACGCAGTATTTT. Amino acid sequence: CASTRLADLGSTDTQYF. Full variable domain (remainder filled in from reference TRBV28 and TRBJ2-3): DVKVTQSSRYLVKRTGEKVFLECVQDMDHENMFWYRQDPGLGLRLIYFSYDVKMKEKGDIPEGYSVSREKKERFSLILESASTNQTSMYLCASTRLADLGSTDTQYFGPGTRLTVL.

This clonotype was detected only a few times. The chain joins TRBV5-4 to TRBJ2-3; D perhaps matches TRBD1 (6 bases). The CDR3 covers 15 residues. CDR1 is SGHNT, CDR2 YYREEE, per germline (reference sequence). V was clipped by 4 bases and J by 3 bases, with 15 bases between them. The CDR3 region is CASSPGPQGTDTQYF. In DNA, the CDR3 is TGTGCCAGCAGCCCCGGGCCCCAGGGGACAGATACGCAGTATTTT.

This clonotype has at least ten counts. CDR3 amino acids: CATSDSGLAERQNEQFF. The CDR3 DNA is TGTGCCACCAGTGATTCAGGACTAGCGGAACGACAGAATGAGCAGTTCTTC. The chain couples TRBV24-1 to TRBJ2-1; 10 bases line up with TRBD2. V lost 2 bases and J lost 7; bases outside the gene matches: 10. The CDR3 length is 17 residues. The germline CDR1 and CDR2 sequences are KGHDR and SFDVKD.

In this sample, this clonotype turned up a few times. This rearrangement joins TRBV24-1 to TRBJ2-1; possibly TRBD2 for D (6 bases). The CDR3 length is 14 residues. Germline V gene data show CDR1 as KGHDR and CDR2 as SFDVKD. Trimming stripped 2 bases from V and 6 bases from J, with 10 bases between. CDR3 loop: CATSDSGTGNEQFF. CDR3 coding DNA: TGTGCCACCAGTGATTCCGGGACTGGCAATGAGCAGTTCTTC.

This clonotype has a handful of counts. The gene calls are TRBV6-2 or TRBV6-3 and TRBJ2-1; 8 positions match TRBD2. This CDR3 is 17 amino acids long. The ends lost 6 bases at V and 4 bases at J; junction bases unmatched: 14. Looked up from germline, CDR1 is MNHEY and CDR2 is SVGEGT. DNA of the CDR3: TGTGCCAGCAGCCAAATTCGGACTAGCCCGATTTACAATGAGCAGTTCTTC. Amino acids: CASSQIRTSPIYNEQFF.

In this sample, this clonotype turned up many times. V usage is TRBV5-1 and J usage is TRBJ1-1; D remains unclear. This CDR3 spans 14 amino acids. In germline, CDR1 is SGHRS, CDR2 YFSETQ. Trimming shortened V by 4 bases and J by 1 base, and 11 bases separated the two germline ends. CDR3 loop: CASSQGRANTEAFF. CDR3 bases: TGCGCCAGCAGCCAAGGACGGGCGAACACTGAAGCTTTCTTT.

The chain employs TRBV4-3 and TRBJ2-7, with 9 nucleotides matching TRBD2. The germline CDR1 and CDR2 sequences are LGHNA and YSLEER. This CDR3 has 20 residues. Trimming removed 0 bases from V and 1 base from J; junction bases left unmatched: 16. Here the CDR3 DNA reads TGCGCCAGCAGCCAAGATTTGTTAAGCGGGAGACTAGCGGTGTCCTACGAGCAGTACTTC. Its translation: CASSQDLLSGRLAVSYEQYF.

This clonotype has at least ten counts. This chain joins TRBV7-9 and TRBJ2-1, with TRBD1 as a possible D gene (6 bases). The CDR3 loop spans 14 amino acids. From germline, CDR1 is SEHNR and CDR2 FQNEAQ (reference sequence). V shed 4 bases and J shed 8 bases, with 15 bases lying between them. The CDR3 spells CASSSLGGWDEQFF. The CDR3 coding sequence is TGTGCCAGCAGCTCGCTAGGGGGATGGGATGAGCAGTTCTTC.

This clonotype was detected many times. CDR3: CASSFPAAANTEAFF. Here the CDR3 DNA reads TGTGCCAGCAGTTTCCCCGCGGCGGCGAACACTGAAGCTTTCTTT. The chain uses TRBV12-3 or TRBV12-4 and TRBJ1-1; D is unresolved. V was pared by 3 bases and J by 1 base, with 12 bases between. This CDR3 is built from 15 residues.

This clonotype was seen a handful of times. One junction end does not reproduce the germline sequence, and a read error may be involved. The gene calls are TRBV28 and TRBJ2-5, with a possible D match to TRBD1 (7 bases). Germline CDR1 is MDHEN and CDR2 is SYDVKM. The CDR3 totals 15 residues. CDR3 DNA: TGTGCCAGCAGCTCATCTCGGGACAGAGCAAGCGGAGGGGACTTC. It codes for CASSSSRDRASGGDF.

This clonotype was seen at least ten times. The gene calls are TRBV12-3 or TRBV12-4 and TRBJ2-5; maybe TRBD2 (5 bases). This CDR3 has 14 residues. V was trimmed by 6 bases and J by 5 bases, leaving 16 bases between them. The CDR3 here is CASSPDGGRETQYF. As DNA, the CDR3 is TGTGCCAGCAGCCCGGACGGAGGAAGGGAGACCCAGTACTTC.

DNA of the CDR3: TGTGCCAGCAGATGGGAGGGTGAGCAGTTCTTC. This codes for CASRWEGEQFF. This chain links TRBV6-2 or TRBV6-3 with TRBJ2-1; TRBD2 matches at 7 bases. The CDR3 sequence is 11 residues long. V was clipped by 6 bases and J by 9 bases; unmatched bases: 2. Looked up from germline, CDR1 is MNHEY and CDR2 is SVGEGT.

The chain combines TRBV6-1 with TRBJ1-1; TRBD1 aligns across 7 bases. Trimming took 8 bases from V and 4 from J; bases not matched to a gene: 7. Germline V CDR1 and CDR2: MNHNS, SASEGT. This CDR3 contains 13 residues. The CDR3 loop reads CASGSSGGTEAFF. The DNA for the CDR3 is TGTGCCAGCGGATCCTCAGGGGGCACTGAAGCTTTCTTT.

This clonotype was picked up many times. The rearrangement links TRBV19 to TRBJ1-1; D is undetermined. This CDR3 comprises 14 residues. Germline CDR1 LNHDA, CDR2 SQIVND (reference sequence). V lost 2 bases and J 5 bases, leaving 12 bases between the germline ends. The CDR3 region has the DNA TGTGCCAGTAGTATAAGTGGTGGCGGGACTGAAGCTTTCTTT. This translates into CASSISGGGTEAFF.

This clonotype was detected ten times or more. The rearrangement links TRBV28 to TRBJ1-2, with 7 positions matching TRBD1. This CDR3 has 11 residues. Trimming at V came to 6 bases and at J to 10 bases, leaving 5 bases not matched to a gene. Germline V gives CDR1 MDHEN, CDR2 SYDVKM. The CDR3 DNA follows: TGTGCCAGCAGGTCGGGACAGATCTACACCTTC. Protein sequence: CASRSGQIYTF.

The chain recombines TRBV27 with TRBJ2-2; D may be TRBD1 (6 bases). Germline CDR1 and CDR2: MNHEY and SMNVEV (reference sequence). This CDR3 spans 17 amino acids. Between the trimmed V and J ends, which lost 6 bases and 3 bases, there was a span of 20 bases. In nucleotides, the CDR3 is TGTGCCAGCAGCGCGTACTCCGGGACATACGACACCGGGGAGCTGTTTTTT. Translation: CASSAYSGTYDTGELFF.

In its sample, this clonotype was seen many times. The chain carries TRBV12-3 or TRBV12-4 and TRBJ2-5; 13 bases match TRBD2. The CDR3 runs to 16 residues. V lost 4 bases to trimming and J lost 5 bases; unmatched junction nucleotides: 7. CDR3 protein: CASSSGTSGMVETQYF. The CDR3 coding sequence is TGTGCCAGCAGTTCAGGGACTAGCGGGATGGTTGAGACCCAGTACTTC.

As to this clonotype: A much larger clonotype is one base distant, so this may be a read error. The CDR3 loop is CASSYGGGEGTNQDTEAFF. Written as DNA, the CDR3 is TGTGCCAGCAGTTACGGCGGGGGCGAGGGGACAAACCAGGACACTGAAGCTTTCTTT. The chain has TRBV6-5 and TRBJ1-1, with D possibly being TRBD1 (6 bases). V lost 2 bases and J 3 bases, leaving 25 bases between the germline ends. Germline CDR1 and CDR2: MNHEY and SVGAGI. The CDR3 is 19 residues long.

This clonotype occurred many times. The DNA for the CDR3 is TGTGCCAGCATCTTACCGACTACAAATGAGCAGTTCTTC. This gives the protein CASILPTTNEQFF. The rearrangement uses TRBV6-1 and TRBJ2-1, with D perhaps TRBD2 (5 bases). Trimming shortened V by 7 bases and J by 7 bases, and 14 bases separated the two germline ends. The germline gives CDR1 MNHNS, CDR2 SASEGT. The CDR3 length is 13 residues.

The chain employs TRBV5-1 and TRBJ2-1; 9 nucleotides agree with TRBD1. In germline, CDR1 is SGHRS, CDR2 YFSETQ. V was clipped by 2 bases and J by 6 bases; unmatched bases: 9. The CDR3 loop spans 16 amino acids. The DNA for the CDR3 is TGCGCCAGCAGCTTCAGACCCGGGACAGGGCCCAATGAGCAGTTCTTC. Its protein product is CASSFRPGTGPNEQFF.

This clonotype was observed a handful of times. The gene calls are TRBV20-1 and TRBJ1-4; D not resolved. This CDR3 has 13 residues. V lost 4 bases and J lost 5, with 11 bases in between. Per the germline V gene, CDR1 is DFQATT and CDR2 is SNEGSKA (reference sequence). This CDR3 is CSAIAGTNEKLFF. The CDR3 DNA sequence: TGCAGTGCTATTGCAGGTACAAATGAAAAACTGTTTTTT.

This clonotype has just a few counts. The V call is TRBV5-6, the J call TRBJ2-2; 8 nucleotides agree with TRBD2. Germline V gene sequence: CDR1 SGHDT, CDR2 YYEEEE. The length of the CDR3 is 16 residues. Trimming removed 0 bases from V and 4 bases from J; junction bases left unmatched: 5. In DNA form, the CDR3 reads TGTGCCAGCAGCTTGGGGGGACTAGAATTCACCGGGGAGCTGTTTTTT. This sequence encodes CASSLGGLEFTGELFF.

This clonotype has at least ten counts. The genes are TRBV30 and TRBJ1-1; D uncertain. The CDR3 length is 13 residues. Germline lookup yields CDR1 GTSNPN and CDR2 SVGIG (reference sequence). Deletions cut 0 bases from V and 3 bases from J, with 8 bases between. The CDR3 region has the DNA TGTGCCTGGAGTGTACGGACGGACACTGAAGCTTTCTTT. This codes for CAWSVRTDTEAFF. Based on the CDR3 plus reference TRBV30 and TRBJ1-1, the full variable domain is SQTIHQWPATLVQPVGSPLSLECTVEGTSNPNLYWYRQAAGRGLQLLFYSVGIGQISSEVPQNLSASRPQDRQFILSSKKLLLSDSGFYLCAWSVRTDTEAFFGQGTRLTVV.

This clonotype has a count of ten or more. The chain carries TRBV20-1 and TRBJ2-5; 7 nucleotides line up with TRBD2. After removal of 0 bases from V and 0 bases from J, the junction contained 7 bases not matched to a gene. The CDR3 is made up of 16 amino acids. The germline V gene encodes CDR1 DFQATT and CDR2 SNEGSKA (reference sequence). The CDR3 sequence: CSARDFRGRHQETQYF. The CDR3 nucleotides are TGCAGTGCTAGAGATTTTCGCGGGAGACACCAAGAGACCCAGTACTTC.

CDR3: CASTWDSGNTIYF. The CDR3 DNA is TGTGCCAGCACGTGGGACAGTGGAAACACCATATATTTT. The genes are TRBV12-3 or TRBV12-4 and TRBJ1-3, with 7 positions matching TRBD1. Unmatched junction bases numbered 3, after V lost 7 bases and J lost 3 bases. This CDR3 region has 13 residues.

V usage is TRBV12-3 or TRBV12-4 and J usage is TRBJ1-6, with D possibly being TRBD1 (5 bases). There are 15 residues in the CDR3. V lost 8 bases, J lost 4 bases, and 15 bases lay in between. The CDR3 DNA reads as TGTGCCAGCGGAATCACAGGAGCTTATAATTCACCCCTCCACTTT. Protein: CASGITGAYNSPLHF.

This clonotype came up many times. The J gene is TRBJ2-1, the V gene TRBV27; the match to TRBD2 covers 11 bases. CDR1 and CDR2 from the germline V gene are MNHEY and SMNVEV (reference sequence). With V trimmed by 3 bases and J by 6 bases, 7 bases remained unmatched. The CDR3 sequence is 16 residues long. DNA of the CDR3: TGTGCCAGCAGTTTCCATACTAGCGGGGGCCTCAATGAGCAGTTCTTC. It translates to CASSFHTSGGLNEQFF.

The chain recombines TRBV29-1 with TRBJ1-1; the D gene is possibly TRBD1 (5 bases). The V end was cut by 3 bases, the J end by 11 bases, with 16 bases between. Germline V gene sequence: CDR1 SQVTM, CDR2 ANQGSEA. The CDR3 spans 12 residues. DNA of the CDR3: TGCAGCGTTGAGGGACTCCCAACTGGGGCTTTCTTT. This encodes CSVEGLPTGAFF.

This clonotype was observed many times. V and J are TRBV6-2 or TRBV6-3 and TRBJ1-2; D unresolved. This CDR3 has 15 residues. The ends were cut back, 0 bases at V and 2 bases at J, with 10 bases in the middle. Per germline, CDR1 MNHEY and CDR2 SVGEGT. CDR3 amino acids: CASSYSTPGNYGYTF. In DNA form, the CDR3 reads TGTGCCAGCAGTTACTCGACGCCGGGGAACTATGGCTACACCTTC.